The rows below give T cell receptor beta chains drawn from one sample of a study of cytomegalovirus exposure and HLA in healthy donors. Sequencing used immunoSEQ multiplex PCR; TCRdb keeps in-frame clones, though not all of them. The sample has 100,000 to 150,000 clones, 76% seen once. The sequencing input was PBMCs. The receptors come from a man in his fifties in good health and CMV-seronegative. Both conserved end residues are part of each CDR3. D genes are given only for firm matches. Where a row states a size, it is once, few, many or the class of an expanded clone; other rows omit it.

TRBJ1-5,once,-,TRBV7-9,TGTGCCAGCAGCTTTAAAACGGAGGAGAATCAGCCCCAGCATTTT,CASSFKTEENQPQHF
TRBJ2-5,-,-,TRBV7-6,TGTGCCAGCAGCTCCTCTAGCGCGACCCAGTACTTC,CASSSSSATQYF
TRBJ2-2,-,-,TRBV6-6,TGTGCCAGTAAAGGGGGGGCTGACACCGGGGAGCTGTTTTTT,CASKGGADTGELFF
TRBJ2-5,-,TRBD2,TRBV7-7,TGTGCCGGCAGCTTACCCGGGGAGGGTGTAGAGACCCAGTACTTC,CAGSLPGEGVETQYF
TRBJ2-7,-,-,TRBV5-4,TGTGCCAGCAGCTTGGCCGGGGAGTACGAGCAGTACTTC,CASSLAGEYEQYF
TRBJ1-6,-,TRBD1,TRBV7-3,TGTGCCAGCAGTTTGCCTCGGACAGGGGAAATTTATAATTCACCCCTCCACTTT,CASSLPRTGEIYNSPLHF
TRBJ1-1,few,TRBD1,TRBV7-2,TGTGCCAGCAGCTTGGGACAGGGGAACACTGAAGCTTTCTTT,CASSLGQGNTEAFF
TRBJ1-3,-,-,TRBV19,TGTGCCAGTAACCCCGCTACAGGGTTTGGAAACACCATATATTTT,CASNPATGFGNTIYF
TRBJ1-5,-,-,TRBV5-1,TGCGCCAGCAGCCGCGGGGAGGATAGCAATCAGCCCCAGCATTTT,CASSRGEDSNQPQHF
TRBJ1-3,-,TRBD1,TRBV7-2,TGTGCCAGCAGCTTATCCGGGACAGGGTTCTCTGGAAACACCATATATTTT,CASSLSGTGFSGNTIYF
TRBJ2-2,-,TRBD1,TRBV2,TGTGCCAGCGGCAGGACAGGCAACACCGGGGAGCTGTTTTTT,CASGRTGNTGELFF
TRBJ1-5,-,-,TRBV19,TGTGCCAGTAGTATACGGGCGACGGTCGGGGGTCAGCCCCAGCATTTT,CASSIRATVGGQPQHF
TRBJ1-4,few,TRBD1,TRBV30,TGTGCCTGGAGTGTACGCAGGGGGCTTGAAAAACTGTTTTTT,CAWSVRRGLEKLFF
TRBJ2-7,-,-,TRBV28,TGTGCCAGCAGTATCTCCGGGACATATGTCTTC,CASSISGTYVF
TRBJ1-5,-,-,TRBV5-1,TGCACCAGCAGCTCCGGGTTCGACTCTCCCGCCGATCAGCCCCAGCATTTT,CTSSSGFDSPADQPQHF
TRBJ2-1,-,-,TRBV6-6,TGTGCCAGCAGTACTGGGACAAGCTCCTACAATGAGCAGTTCTTC,CASSTGTSSYNEQFF
TRBJ2-3,-,TRBD2,TRBV6-5,TGTGCCAGCAGCCGACTAGCGGGTCTCACAGATACGCAGTATTTT,CASSRLAGLTDTQYF
TRBJ1-3,-,-,TRBV5-6,TGTGCCAGCAGCTTAACAGGGAGCGTCTCTGGAAACACCATATATTTT,CASSLTGSVSGNTIYF
TRBJ1-2,-,-,TRBV7-2,TGTGCCAGCAGCCCCAATGCAGGGGTCTACACCTTC,CASSPNAGVYTF
TRBJ1-6,-,-,TRBV7-9,TGTGCCAGCAGCTTATTGGGGCGGGGGCCGGGGTATAATTCACCCCTCCACTTT,CASSLLGRGPGYNSPLHF
TRBJ1-6,-,TRBD1,TRBV5-8,TGTGCCAGCAGCGGGATGGACAGGGTTTTTGAGAATTCACCCCTCCACTTT,CASSGMDRVFENSPLHF
TRBJ2-1,-,TRBD2,TRBV15,TGTGCCACCAGCAGAGATCTAGCGGGGTTCAGGGGGGGACGCAATGAGCAGTTCTTC,CATSRDLAGFRGGRNEQFF
TRBJ1-6,once,TRBD1,TRBV5-6,TGTGCCAGCAGCTTATTGACAGGGCTCGCTTCACCCCTCCACTTT,CASSLLTGLASPLHF
TRBJ2-3,few,TRBD2,TRBV7-3,TGTGCCAGCAGCTTAACTGGGGGGGGTGGCTCGGATACGCAGTATTTT,CASSLTGGGGSDTQYF
TRBJ1-1,-,-,TRBV7-2,TGTGCCAGCAAGGGAGCCCGGGAGGGTGAAGCTTTCTTT,CASKGAREGEAFF
TRBJ2-6,few,-,TRBV25-1,TGTGCCAGCAGCGACCCGGGCTCTGGGGCCAACGTCCTGACTTTC,CASSDPGSGANVLTF
TRBJ2-3,-,TRBD2,TRBV5-1,TGCGCCAGCAGCTTGCCTAGCGGAAACACAGATACGCAGTATTTT,CASSLPSGNTDTQYF
TRBJ1-6,-,TRBD1,TRBV11-2,TGTGCCAGCAGCTTAGATCCACAGGGGGCTGTTCTGGGGGCCCTGCACTTT,CASSLDPQGAVLGALHF
TRBJ2-2,-,TRBD2,TRBV11-3,TGTGCCAGCAGCTCGGGAGGATTGAACACCGGGGAGCTGTTTTTT,CASSSGGLNTGELFF
TRBJ1-3,-,-,TRBV19,TGTGCCAGTAGTATCCGCTCCGAGCCAAACACCATATATTTT,CASSIRSEPNTIYF
TRBJ2-5,-,-,TRBV5-1,TGCGCCAGCAGTGTGGCAGGTCAAGAGACCCAGTACTTC,CASSVAGQETQYF
TRBJ2-3,-,-,TRBV5-1,TGCGCCAGCAGCCGGCAGGCAGATACGCAGTATTTT,CASSRQADTQYF
TRBJ2-7,-,TRBD1,TRBV10-3,TGTGCCACCTGCAGGACAGGGGAAGCCGAGCAGTACTTC,CATCRTGEAEQYF
TRBJ2-5,-,-,TRBV5-4,TGTGCCAGCAGCTTGGGACAGGACCAAGAGACCCAGTACTTC,CASSLGQDQETQYF
TRBJ2-1,-,-,TRBV5-1,TGCGCCAGCAGCTTGCCGGGACTGCTAAACAATGAGCAGTTCTTC,CASSLPGLLNNEQFF
TRBJ2-2,-,-,TRBV11-2,TGTGCCAGCAGCTTAGTCCTATACACCGGGGAGCTGTTTTTT,CASSLVLYTGELFF
TRBJ1-4,-,-,TRBV5-1,TGCGCCAGCAGCTTGGCCCAGCTAGCCGATGAAAAACTGTTTTTT,CASSLAQLADEKLFF
TRBJ2-3,few,-,TRBV30,TGTGCCTGGAGGCAGGGGTTTGTCACAGATACGCAGTATTTT,CAWRQGFVTDTQYF
TRBJ2-5,-,-,TRBV6-5,TGTGCCAGCAGGCCCCGGGAGAGGGGAGAGACCCAGTACTTC,CASRPRERGETQYF
TRBJ1-2,-,-,TRBV5-1,TGCGCCATAAAGAGGACAGCCGCGGGGGGTGGCTACACCTTC,CAIKRTAAGGGYTF
TRBJ2-5,-,TRBD2,TRBV4-2,TGTGCCAGCAGCCAAGCGGGGGGTGAGACCCAGTACTTC,CASSQAGGETQYF
TRBJ1-1,-,TRBD1,TRBV30,TGTGCCTGGGGGACAGGGGTAACCCGAGAAGCTTTCTTT,CAWGTGVTREAFF